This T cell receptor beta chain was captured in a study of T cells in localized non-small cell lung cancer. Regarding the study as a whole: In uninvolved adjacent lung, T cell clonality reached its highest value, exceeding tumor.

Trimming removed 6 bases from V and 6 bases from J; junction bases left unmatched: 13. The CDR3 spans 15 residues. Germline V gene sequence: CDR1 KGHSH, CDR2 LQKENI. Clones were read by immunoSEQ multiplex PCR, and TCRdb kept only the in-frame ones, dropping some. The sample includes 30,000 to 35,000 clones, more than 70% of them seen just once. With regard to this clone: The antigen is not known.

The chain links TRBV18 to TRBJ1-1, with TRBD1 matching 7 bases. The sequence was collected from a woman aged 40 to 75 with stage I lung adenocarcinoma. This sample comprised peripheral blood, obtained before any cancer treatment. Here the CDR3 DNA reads TGTGCCAGCTCGACCTCGACAGGGAGCTCATCTGAAGCTTTCTTT. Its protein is CASSTSTGSSSEAFF.